Below are 15 T cell receptor beta chains sequenced from a single sample in a study of blood T cell repertoires in COVID-19. The repertoire was sequenced with immunoSEQ multiplex PCR; TCRdb's copy has only in-frame clones and lacks some. There are 70,000 or so clones in the sample; around nine tenths occur only once, and under 6.5% lies in the top ten. Sequenced sample: peripheral blood. These receptors were collected from a woman younger than 35 with acute or convalescent COVID-19.

The chain carries TRBV6-5 and TRBJ1-1; D is uncertain. CDR3 length: 12 amino acids. The germline CDR1 and CDR2 sequences are MNHEY and SVGAGI. V was pared by 6 bases and J by 1 base, with 6 bases between. The CDR3 DNA reads TGTGCCAGCAGAAACAGGAACACTGAAGCTTTCTTT. Translation: CASRNRNTEAFF.

The chain couples TRBV7-2 to TRBJ1-3, with D uncertain. The CDR3 consists of 15 residues. Germline V gives CDR1 SGHTA, CDR2 FQGNSA. V was shortened by 5 bases and J by 0 bases, with 11 bases between the two germline ends. In nucleotides, the CDR3 is TGTGCCAGCAGCCGGTCGGGAAACTCTGGAAACACCATATATTTT. Translated: CASSRSGNSGNTIYF.

The chain has TRBV2 and TRBJ1-4, with D perhaps TRBD1 (5 bases). The CDR3 is 14 amino acids. The V end lost 7 bases, the J end lost 7 bases, and 16 bases lay between the germline ends. Looked up from germline, CDR1 is SNHLY and CDR2 is FYNNEI. Written as DNA, the CDR3 is TGTGCCAGCATCAGGACAAGGGGAGGTGAAAAACTGTTTTTT. Its translation is CASIRTRGGEKLFF.

The rearrangement links TRBV7-2 to TRBJ1-1; D unresolved. The germline V gene has CDR1 SGHTA and CDR2 FQGNSA. V shed 5 bases and J shed 1 base, with 8 bases lying between them. This CDR3 has 13 residues. The DNA for the CDR3 is TGTGCCAGCAGCCGAAACAGGAACACTGAAGCTTTCTTT. This encodes CASSRNRNTEAFF.

This sequence joins TRBV7-2 and TRBJ2-7; TRBD1 aligns across 9 bases. Germline CDR1 and CDR2: SGHTA and FQGNSA. The V segment lost 5 bases and the J segment 4 bases; nucleotides outside the gene matches: 6. The CDR3 is made up of 14 amino acids. The CDR3 region is CASSRQGTGYEQYF. The CDR3 bases are TGTGCCAGCAGCAGACAGGGGACAGGGTACGAGCAGTACTTC.

J is TRBJ2-3 and V is TRBV27, with TRBD2 as a possible D gene (5 bases). CDR3 length: 14 residues. The germline V and J ends were trimmed by 6 bases and 3 bases, with 13 bases remaining between them. CDR1 and CDR2 from the germline V gene are MNHEY and SMNVEV (reference sequence). CDR3 bases: TGTGCCAGCAGCGTGGGAGTAGGAACAGATACGCAGTATTTT. It is translated as CASSVGVGTDTQYF.

As to this clone: The sample has other DNA sequences that encode this CDR3 too. The chain uses TRBV3-1 (or the pseudogene TRBV3-2) and TRBJ2-7, with TRBD1 matching over 9 bases. The germline gives CDR1 LGHDT, CDR2 YNNKEL (reference sequence). The CDR3 spans 15 residues. The V gene end was trimmed by 1 base and the J gene end by 1 base; junction bases not matched to a gene: 2. CDR3 DNA: TGTGCCAGCAGCCAAGCCGGGACAGGGTCCTACGAGCAGTACTTC. Amino acid sequence: CASSQAGTGSYEQYF.

This clone was observed a handful of times. The chain links TRBV2 to TRBJ1-2; 10 bases align to TRBD1. The ends lost 6 bases at V and 5 bases at J; junction bases unmatched: 6. Germline V CDR1 and CDR2: SNHLY, FYNNEI. The CDR3 spans 14 residues. The CDR3 DNA reads as TGTGCCAGCAGGGCCGGGACAGGGGTGTATGGCTACACCTTC. This gives the protein CASRAGTGVYGYTF.

This chain joins TRBV7-2 and TRBJ2-5, with unresolved D. The V and J ends lost 2 bases and 4 bases respectively, with 11 bases between them. This CDR3 is 14 amino acids long. CDR1 and CDR2 from the germline V gene are SGHTA and FQGNSA. As DNA, the CDR3 is TGTGCCAGCAGCTTATCCACTTCGGGAGAGACCCAGTACTTC. The encoded protein is CASSLSTSGETQYF.

The rearrangement uses TRBV4-3 and TRBJ2-7; 10 positions match TRBD2. The CDR3 totals 15 residues. J lost 3 bases, V lost 0 bases, and 2 bases had no gene match. The germline gives CDR1 LGHNA, CDR2 YSLEER. The CDR3 protein is CASSQELAGNYEQYF. Here the CDR3 DNA reads TGCGCCAGCAGCCAAGAACTAGCGGGGAACTACGAGCAGTACTTC.

The gene calls are TRBV5-1 and TRBJ1-1; 10 bases match TRBD1. Germline V gene lookup returns CDR1 SGHRS and CDR2 YFSETQ. This CDR3 region has 15 residues. The ends lost 0 bases at V and 1 base at J; junction bases unmatched: 0. The CDR3 nucleotides read TGCGCCAGCAGCTTGGGACAGGGGGCGAACACTGAAGCTTTCTTT. This gives the protein CASSLGQGANTEAFF.

The V gene is TRBV18, the J gene TRBJ1-2, with TRBD1 identical over 7 bases. Germline loops: CDR1 KGHSH, CDR2 LQKENI. V was clipped by 5 bases and J by 4 bases; unmatched bases: 7. CDR3 size: 14 residues. In DNA, the CDR3 is TGTGCCAGCTCAGAACAGGGGTTGAGCTATGGCTACACCTTC. As protein: CASSEQGLSYGYTF.

The chain employs TRBV12-3 or TRBV12-4 and TRBJ2-2; D is uncertain. The CDR3 is 13 residues long. Deletions cut 2 bases from V and 8 bases from J, with 9 bases between. The CDR3 nucleotides are TGTGCCAGCAGTTTATTTCCAACTGGGGAGCTGTTTTTT. Translated, it gives CASSLFPTGELFF.

The gene calls are TRBV13 and TRBJ1-2; D unclear. V gave up 0 bases and J gave up 5 bases, with 10 bases separating them. This CDR3 comprises 14 residues. Germline CDR1 reads PRHDT; CDR2 reads FYEKMQ (reference sequence). The chain's CDR3 is CASSLGDGGYGYTF. CDR3 DNA sequence: TGTGCCAGCAGCTTAGGAGACGGAGGATATGGCTACACCTTC.

The J gene is TRBJ1-5, the V gene TRBV7-2; no clear D. This CDR3 contains 13 residues. Trimming stripped 4 bases from V and 2 bases from J, with 6 bases between. Per the germline V gene, CDR1 is SGHTA and CDR2 is FQGNSA. CDR3 protein: CASSSQGNQPQHF. CDR3 in DNA: TGTGCCAGCAGCTCCCAGGGCAATCAGCCCCAGCATTTT.